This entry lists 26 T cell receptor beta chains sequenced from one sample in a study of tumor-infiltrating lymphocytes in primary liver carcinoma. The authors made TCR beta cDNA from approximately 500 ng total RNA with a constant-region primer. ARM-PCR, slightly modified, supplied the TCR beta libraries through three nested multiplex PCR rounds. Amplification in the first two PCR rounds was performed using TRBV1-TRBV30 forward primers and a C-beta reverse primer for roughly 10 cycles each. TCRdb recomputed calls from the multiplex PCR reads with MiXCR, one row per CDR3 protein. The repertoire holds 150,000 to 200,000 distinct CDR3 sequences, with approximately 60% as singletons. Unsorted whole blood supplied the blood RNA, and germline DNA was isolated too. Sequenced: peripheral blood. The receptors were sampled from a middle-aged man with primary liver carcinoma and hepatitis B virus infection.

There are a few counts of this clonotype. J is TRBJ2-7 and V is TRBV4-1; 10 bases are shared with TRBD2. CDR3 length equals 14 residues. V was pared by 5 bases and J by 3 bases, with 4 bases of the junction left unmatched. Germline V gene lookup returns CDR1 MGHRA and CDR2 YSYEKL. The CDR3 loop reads CASSTGLANYEQYF. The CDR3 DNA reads TGCGCCAGCAGCACGGGACTAGCGAACTACGAGCAGTACTTC.

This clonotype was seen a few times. This CDR3 reads CASSLTSGRHNEQFF. The DNA of the CDR3 is TGTGCCAGCAGTTTGACTAGCGGGAGGCACAATGAGCAGTTCTTC. The chain uses TRBV6-2 or TRBV6-3 and TRBJ2-1, with 13 positions matching TRBD2. Looked up from germline, CDR1 is MNHEY and CDR2 is SVGEGT. V was pared by 4 bases and J by 5 bases, with 2 bases of the junction left unmatched. The CDR3 length is 15 residues.

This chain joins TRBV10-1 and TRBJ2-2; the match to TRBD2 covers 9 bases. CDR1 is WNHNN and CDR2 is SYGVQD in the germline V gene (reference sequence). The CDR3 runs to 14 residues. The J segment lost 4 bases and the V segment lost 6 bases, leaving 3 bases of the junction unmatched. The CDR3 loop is CASRQTSGTGELFF. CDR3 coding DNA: TGCGCCAGCAGACAGACTAGCGGCACCGGGGAGCTGTTTTTT.

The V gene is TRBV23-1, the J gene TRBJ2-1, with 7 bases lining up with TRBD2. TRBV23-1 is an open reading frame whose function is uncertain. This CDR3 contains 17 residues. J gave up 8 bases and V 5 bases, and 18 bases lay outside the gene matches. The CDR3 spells CASSAWEWEGVNDEQFF. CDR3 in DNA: TGCGCCAGCAGTGCTTGGGAGTGGGAGGGCGTAAACGATGAGCAGTTCTTC.

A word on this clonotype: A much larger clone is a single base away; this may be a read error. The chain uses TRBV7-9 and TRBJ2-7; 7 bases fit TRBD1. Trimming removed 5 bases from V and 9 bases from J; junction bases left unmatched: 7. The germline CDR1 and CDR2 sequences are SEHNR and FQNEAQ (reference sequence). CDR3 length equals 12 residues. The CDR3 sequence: CASSRTGDGQYF. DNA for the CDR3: TGTGCCAGCAGCCGGACAGGAGACGGGCAGTACTTC.

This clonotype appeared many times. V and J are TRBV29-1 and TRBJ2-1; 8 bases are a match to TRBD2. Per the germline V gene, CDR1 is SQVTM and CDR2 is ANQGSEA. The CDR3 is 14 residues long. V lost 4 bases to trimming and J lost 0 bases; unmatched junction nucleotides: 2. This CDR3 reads CSVGSGSSYNEQFF. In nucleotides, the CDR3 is TGCAGCGTTGGCAGCGGGAGCTCCTACAATGAGCAGTTCTTC.

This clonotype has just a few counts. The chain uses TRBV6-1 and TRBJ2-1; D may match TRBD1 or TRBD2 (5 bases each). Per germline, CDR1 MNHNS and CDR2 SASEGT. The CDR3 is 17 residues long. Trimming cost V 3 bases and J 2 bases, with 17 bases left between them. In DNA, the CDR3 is TGTGCCAGCAGTGAGAGGGACCGAGGAGTCCCCTACAATGAGCAGTTCTTC. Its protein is CASSERDRGVPYNEQFF.

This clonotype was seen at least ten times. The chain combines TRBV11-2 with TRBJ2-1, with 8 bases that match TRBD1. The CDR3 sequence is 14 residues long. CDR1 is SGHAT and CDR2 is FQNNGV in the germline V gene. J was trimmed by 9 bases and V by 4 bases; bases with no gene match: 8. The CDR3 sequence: CASSSRQGKAEQFF. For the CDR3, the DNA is TGTGCCAGCAGCTCCAGACAGGGGAAGGCTGAGCAGTTCTTC.

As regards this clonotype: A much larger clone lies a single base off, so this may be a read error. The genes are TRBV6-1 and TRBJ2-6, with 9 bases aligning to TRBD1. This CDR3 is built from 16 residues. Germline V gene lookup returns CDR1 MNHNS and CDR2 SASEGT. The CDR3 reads CASSPGQGPGANVPTF. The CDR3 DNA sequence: TGTGCCAGCAGTCCGGGACAGGGACCCGGGGCCAACGTCCCGACTTTC.

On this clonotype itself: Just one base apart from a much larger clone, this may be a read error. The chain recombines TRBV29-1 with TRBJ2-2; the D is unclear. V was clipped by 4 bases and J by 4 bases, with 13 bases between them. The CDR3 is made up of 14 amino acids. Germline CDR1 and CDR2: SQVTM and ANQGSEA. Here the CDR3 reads CSVGDASSTGELFF. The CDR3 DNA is TGCAGCGTTGGGGATGCTTCGAGCACCGGGGAGCTGTTTTTT.

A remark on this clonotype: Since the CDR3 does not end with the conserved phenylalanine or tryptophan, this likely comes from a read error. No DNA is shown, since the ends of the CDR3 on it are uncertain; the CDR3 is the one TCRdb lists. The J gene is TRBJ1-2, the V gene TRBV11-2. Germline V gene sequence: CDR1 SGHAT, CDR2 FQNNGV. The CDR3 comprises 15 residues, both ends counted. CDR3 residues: CANSPGRDENYGNTL.

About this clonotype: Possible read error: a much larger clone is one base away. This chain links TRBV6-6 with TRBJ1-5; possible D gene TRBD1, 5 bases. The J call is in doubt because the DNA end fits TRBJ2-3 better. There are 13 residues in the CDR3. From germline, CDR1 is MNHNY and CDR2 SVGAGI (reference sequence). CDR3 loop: CASSFSGKEPQYF. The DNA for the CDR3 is TGTGCCAGCAGTTTTTCAGGGAAAGAGCCCCAGTATTTT.

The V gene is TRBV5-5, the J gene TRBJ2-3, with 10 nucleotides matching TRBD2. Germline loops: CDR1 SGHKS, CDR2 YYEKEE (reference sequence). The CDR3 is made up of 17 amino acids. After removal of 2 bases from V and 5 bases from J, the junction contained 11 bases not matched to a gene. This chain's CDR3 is CASSLPSLAGDEDTQYF. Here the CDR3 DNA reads TGTGCCAGCAGCTTACCATCGCTAGCGGGAGATGAAGATACGCAGTATTTT.

In nucleotides, the CDR3 is TGCGCCAGCAGCCAAGGCCGAGAGTTCAGCGGGAGGACAGATACGCAGTATTTT. Amino acids: CASSQGREFSGRTDTQYF. The chain carries TRBV4-1 and TRBJ2-3, with 9 bases lining up with TRBD2. Germline CDR1 is MGHRA and CDR2 is YSYEKL. With V trimmed by 1 base and J by 3 bases, 11 bases remained unmatched. The CDR3 is 18 amino acids.

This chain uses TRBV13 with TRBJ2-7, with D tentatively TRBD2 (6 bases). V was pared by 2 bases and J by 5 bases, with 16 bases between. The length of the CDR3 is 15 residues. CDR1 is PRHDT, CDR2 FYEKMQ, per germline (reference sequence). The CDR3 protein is CASSLYRGRLDEQYF. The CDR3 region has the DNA TGTGCCAGCAGCTTATATAGAGGGAGACTAGACGAGCAGTACTTC.

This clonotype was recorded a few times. In nucleotides, the CDR3 is TGTGCCAGCAGTTTTATCGGGGTTAAAGGCTATGGCTACACCTTC. It translates to CASSFIGVKGYGYTF. This chain links TRBV6-5 with TRBJ1-2; D gene uncertain. This CDR3 has 15 amino acids. V was shortened by 4 bases and J by 4 bases, with 16 bases between the two germline ends. Germline CDR1 MNHEY, CDR2 SVGAGI.

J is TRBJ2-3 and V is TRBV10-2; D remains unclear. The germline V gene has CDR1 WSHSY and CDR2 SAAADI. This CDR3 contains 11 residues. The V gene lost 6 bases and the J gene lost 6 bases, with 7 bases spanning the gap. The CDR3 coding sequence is TGCGCCAGCAGACACACGGATACGCAGTATTTT. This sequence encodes CASRHTDTQYF.

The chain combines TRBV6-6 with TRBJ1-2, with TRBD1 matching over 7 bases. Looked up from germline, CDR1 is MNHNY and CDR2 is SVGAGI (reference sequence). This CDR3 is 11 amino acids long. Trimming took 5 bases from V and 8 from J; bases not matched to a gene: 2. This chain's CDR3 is CASSEQGGYTF. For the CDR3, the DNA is TGTGCCAGCAGTGAACAGGGGGGCTACACCTTC.

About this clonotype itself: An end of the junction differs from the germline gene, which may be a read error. CDR3 protein: CASRLEIGDEKLFF. In nucleotides, the CDR3 is TGTGCCAGCAGATTAGAGATTGGGGACGAAAAACTGTTTTTT. V usage is TRBV11-2 and J usage is TRBJ1-4; TRBD1 might be the D (5 bases). This CDR3 contains 14 residues. CDR1 is SGHAT, CDR2 FQNNGV, per germline. The full variable domain, rest sourced from reference TRBV11-2 and TRBJ1-4, is EAGVAQSPRYKIIEKRQSVAFWCNPISGHATLYWYQQILGQGPKLLIQFQNNGVVDDSQLPKDRFSAERLKGVDSTLKIQPAKLEDSAVYLCASRLEIGDEKLFFGSGTQLSVL.

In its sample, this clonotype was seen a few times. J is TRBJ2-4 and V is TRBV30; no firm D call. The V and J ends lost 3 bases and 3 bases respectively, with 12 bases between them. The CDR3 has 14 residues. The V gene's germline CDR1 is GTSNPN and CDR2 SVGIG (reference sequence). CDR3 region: CAWRPGPGKNIQYF. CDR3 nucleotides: TGTGCCTGGAGGCCCGGACCAGGCAAAAACATTCAGTACTTC.

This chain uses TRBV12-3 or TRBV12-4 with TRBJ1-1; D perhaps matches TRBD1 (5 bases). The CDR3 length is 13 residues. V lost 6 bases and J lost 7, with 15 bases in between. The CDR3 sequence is CASRRGFNGEAFF. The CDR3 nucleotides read TGTGCCAGCAGGCGGGGGTTTAACGGTGAAGCTTTCTTT.

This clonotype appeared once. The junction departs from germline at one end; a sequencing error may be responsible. The CDR3: CVSSGLGNGELFF. The CDR3 bases are TGTGTCAGCAGTGGACTCGGAAACGGGGAGCTGTTTTTT. J is TRBJ2-2 and V is TRBV12-3 or TRBV12-4; tentatively, D is TRBD2 (5 bases). The CDR3 has 13 residues.

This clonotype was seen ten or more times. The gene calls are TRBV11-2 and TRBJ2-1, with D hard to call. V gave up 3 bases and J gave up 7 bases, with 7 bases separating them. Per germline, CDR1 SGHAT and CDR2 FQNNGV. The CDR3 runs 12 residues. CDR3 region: CASSFILNEQFF. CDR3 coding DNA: TGTGCCAGCAGCTTTATTCTTAATGAGCAGTTCTTC.

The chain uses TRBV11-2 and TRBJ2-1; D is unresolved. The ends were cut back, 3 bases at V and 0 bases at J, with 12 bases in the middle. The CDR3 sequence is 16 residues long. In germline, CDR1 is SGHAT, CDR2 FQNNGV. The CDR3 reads CASSLGLLSSYNEQFF. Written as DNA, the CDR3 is TGTGCCAGCAGCTTGGGTCTCTTGAGCTCCTACAATGAGCAGTTCTTC.

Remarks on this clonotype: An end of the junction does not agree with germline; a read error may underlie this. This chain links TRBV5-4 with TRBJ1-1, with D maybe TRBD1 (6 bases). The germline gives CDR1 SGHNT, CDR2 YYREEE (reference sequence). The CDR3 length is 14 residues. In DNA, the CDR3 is TGTGCCAGCAACTTGGAACAGGGTCGCACTGAAGCATTCTTT. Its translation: CASNLEQGRTEAFF.

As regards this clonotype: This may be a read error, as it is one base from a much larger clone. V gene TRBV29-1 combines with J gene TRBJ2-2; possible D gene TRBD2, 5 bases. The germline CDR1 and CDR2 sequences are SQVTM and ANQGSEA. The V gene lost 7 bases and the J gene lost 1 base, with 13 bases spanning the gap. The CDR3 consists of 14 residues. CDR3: CSAGGPMNTGELFF. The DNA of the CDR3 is TGCAGCGCCGGAGGACCGATGAACACCGGGGAGCTGTTTTTT.